This T cell receptor (beta chain) was sequenced during a study of shared clonotypes between healthy human individuals. Study results and caveats: A handful of donors had around 5% of their naive CD4 clonotypes in common. Generally, estimated richness proved larger in naive subsets than it did in memory subsets. The small donor group covered limited genetic and exposure diversity.

Between the trimmed V and J ends, which lost 1 base and 2 bases, there was a span of 3 bases. In germline, CDR1 is DFQATT, CDR2 SNEGSKA (reference sequence). CDR3 length: 11 amino acids. For this clone: The antigen is unknown. This sample includes further DNA sequences coding for the same CDR3.

Sorted-subset replicate PCR reactions contained approximately 190 ng DNA, corresponding to approximately 30,000 T cell genomes. Assay used: immunoSEQ multiplex PCR; TCRdb lists only in-frame clones, some missing. Of 2.3 million or so clones listed, approximately 95% are singletons. The sample consisted of naive CD4+ T cells from PBMCs. Specified subset: CD45RA+ positively selected. The chain has TRBV20-1 and TRBJ2-7, with D unresolved. The clonotype comes from a man aged 18 to 30 in good health. Some clones in this sample may be carry-over from other donors' samples. The CDR3 DNA reads TGCAGTGCTAGAGGGGCCTACGAGCAGTACTTC. Its protein is CSARGAYEQYF.